This T cell receptor beta chain was retrieved from a study of control samples from healthy donors and cancer patients. This CDR3 spans 15 amino acids. Germline lookup yields CDR1 SGHAT and CDR2 FQDESV (reference sequence). V shed 2 bases, J shed 1 base, and the junction held 2 bases outside the gene matches. Some clones are missing from TCRdb's copy, which holds only in-frame ones; the method was immunoSEQ multiplex PCR. The table includes around 100,000 clones, about 90% detected once. Only a few counts were recorded for this clone. The sequence came from a woman between 45 and 65 years old in good health. The chain has TRBV11-1 and TRBJ2-1; 7 bases align to TRBD2. The sample comprised blood. The CDR3 bases are TGTGCCAGCAGCTTAAAAGCGGGGTCCTACAATGAGCAGTTCTTC. This sequence encodes CASSLKAGSYNEQFF.